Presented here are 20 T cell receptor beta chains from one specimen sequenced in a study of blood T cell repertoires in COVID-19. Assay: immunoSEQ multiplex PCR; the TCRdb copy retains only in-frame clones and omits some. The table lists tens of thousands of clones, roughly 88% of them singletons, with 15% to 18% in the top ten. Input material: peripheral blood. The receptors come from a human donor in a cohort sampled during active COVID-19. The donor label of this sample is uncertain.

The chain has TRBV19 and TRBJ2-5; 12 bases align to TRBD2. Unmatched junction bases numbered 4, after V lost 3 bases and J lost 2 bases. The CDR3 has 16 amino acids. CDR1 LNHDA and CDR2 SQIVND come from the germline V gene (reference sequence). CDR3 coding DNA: TGTGCCAGTAGTATTTCCCTAGCGGGGGGGCAAGAGACCCAGTACTTC. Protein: CASSISLAGGQETQYF.

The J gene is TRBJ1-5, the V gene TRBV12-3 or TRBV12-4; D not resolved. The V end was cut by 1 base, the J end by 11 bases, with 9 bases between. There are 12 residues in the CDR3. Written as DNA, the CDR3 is TGTGCCAGCAGTTTAGACCCGCGAACCCAGCATTTT. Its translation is CASSLDPRTQHF.

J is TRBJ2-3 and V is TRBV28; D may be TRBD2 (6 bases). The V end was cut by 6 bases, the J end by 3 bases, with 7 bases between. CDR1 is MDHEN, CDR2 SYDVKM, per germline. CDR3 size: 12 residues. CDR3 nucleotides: TGTGCCAGCAGGGCGGGGACAGATACGCAGTATTTT. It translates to CASRAGTDTQYF. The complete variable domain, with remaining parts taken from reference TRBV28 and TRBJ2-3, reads DVKVTQSSRYLVKRTGEKVFLECVQDMDHENMFWYRQDPGLGLRLIYFSYDVKMKEKGDIPEGYSVSREKKERFSLILESASTNQTSMYLCASRAGTDTQYFGPGTRLTVL.

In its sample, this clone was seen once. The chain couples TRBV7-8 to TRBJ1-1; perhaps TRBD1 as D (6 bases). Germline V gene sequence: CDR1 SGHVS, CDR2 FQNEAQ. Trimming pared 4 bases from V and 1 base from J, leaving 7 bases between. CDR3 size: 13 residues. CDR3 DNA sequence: TGTGCCAGCAGCTCACAGGGGAACACTGAAGCTTTCTTT. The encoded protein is CASSSQGNTEAFF.

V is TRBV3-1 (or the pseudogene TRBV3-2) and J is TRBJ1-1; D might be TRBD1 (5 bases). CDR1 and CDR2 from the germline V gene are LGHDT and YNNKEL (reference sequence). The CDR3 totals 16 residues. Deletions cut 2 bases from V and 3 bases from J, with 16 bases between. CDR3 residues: CASSQPPGGRYTEAFF. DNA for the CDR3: TGTGCCAGCAGCCAACCCCCGGGGGGAAGGTACACTGAAGCTTTCTTT.

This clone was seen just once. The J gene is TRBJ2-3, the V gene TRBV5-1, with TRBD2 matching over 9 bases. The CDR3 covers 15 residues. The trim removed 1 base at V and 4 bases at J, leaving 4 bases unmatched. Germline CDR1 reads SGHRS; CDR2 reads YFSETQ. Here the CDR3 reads CASSLSSGGSDTQYF. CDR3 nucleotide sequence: TGCGCCAGCAGCTTGTCGAGCGGGGGGTCAGATACGCAGTATTTT.

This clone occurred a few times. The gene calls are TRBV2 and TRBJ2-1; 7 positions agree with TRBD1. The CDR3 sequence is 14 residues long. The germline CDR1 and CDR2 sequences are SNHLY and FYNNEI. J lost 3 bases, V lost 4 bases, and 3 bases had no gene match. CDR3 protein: CASSARTGYNEQFF. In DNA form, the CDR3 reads TGTGCCAGCAGTGCGCGGACAGGCTACAATGAGCAGTTCTTC.

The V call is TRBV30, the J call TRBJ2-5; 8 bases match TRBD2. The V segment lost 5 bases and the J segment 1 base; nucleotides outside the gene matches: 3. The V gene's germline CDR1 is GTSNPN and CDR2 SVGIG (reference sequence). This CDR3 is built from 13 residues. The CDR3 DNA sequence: TGTGCCTGGGCGGGGGGCTTCCAAGAGACCCAGTACTTC. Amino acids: CAWAGGFQETQYF.

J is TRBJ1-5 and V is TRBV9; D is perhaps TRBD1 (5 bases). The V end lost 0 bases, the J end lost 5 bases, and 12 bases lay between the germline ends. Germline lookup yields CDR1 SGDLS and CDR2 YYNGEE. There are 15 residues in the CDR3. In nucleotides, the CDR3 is TGTGCCAGCAGCGTAGTACAACAGGTCCATCAGCCCCAGCATTTT. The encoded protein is CASSVVQQVHQPQHF.

DNA of the CDR3: TGTGCCAGCAGCCCGGGGACAGGGGGTGAAGCTTTCTTT. Its protein product is CASSPGTGGEAFF. The chain links TRBV7-3 to TRBJ1-1, with TRBD1 matching over 11 bases. The CDR3 length is 13 residues. Germline values: CDR1 SGHTA, CDR2 FQGTGA. V lost 5 bases and J lost 7; bases outside the gene matches: 3.

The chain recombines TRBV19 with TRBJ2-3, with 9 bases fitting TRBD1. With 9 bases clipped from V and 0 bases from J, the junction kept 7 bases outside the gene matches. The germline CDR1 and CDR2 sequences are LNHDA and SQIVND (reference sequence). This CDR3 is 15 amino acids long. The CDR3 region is CASTNRGPSTDTQYF. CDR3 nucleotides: TGTGCCAGCACTAACAGGGGGCCTAGCACAGATACGCAGTATTTT.

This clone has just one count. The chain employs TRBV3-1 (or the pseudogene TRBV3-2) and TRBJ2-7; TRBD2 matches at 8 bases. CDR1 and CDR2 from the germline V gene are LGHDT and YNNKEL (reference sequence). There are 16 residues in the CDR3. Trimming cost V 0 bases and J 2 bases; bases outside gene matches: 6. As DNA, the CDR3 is TGTGCCAGCAGCCAAGAGAAGCGGGGGTTTCCCTACGAGCAGTACTTC. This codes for CASSQEKRGFPYEQYF.

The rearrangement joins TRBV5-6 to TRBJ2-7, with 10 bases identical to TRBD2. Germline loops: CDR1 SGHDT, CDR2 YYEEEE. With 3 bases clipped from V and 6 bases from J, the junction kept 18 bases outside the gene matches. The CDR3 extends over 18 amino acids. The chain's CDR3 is CASSYALSGGRPLGEQYF. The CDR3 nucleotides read TGTGCCAGCAGCTATGCACTTAGCGGGGGGCGCCCCCTGGGCGAGCAGTACTTC.

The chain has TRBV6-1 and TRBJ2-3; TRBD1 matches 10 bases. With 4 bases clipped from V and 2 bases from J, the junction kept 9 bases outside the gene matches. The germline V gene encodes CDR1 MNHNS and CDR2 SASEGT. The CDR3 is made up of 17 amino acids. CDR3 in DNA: TGTGCCAGCAGTGTCCGGGACAGGGGAACGACCACAGATACGCAGTATTTT. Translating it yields CASSVRDRGTTTDTQYF.

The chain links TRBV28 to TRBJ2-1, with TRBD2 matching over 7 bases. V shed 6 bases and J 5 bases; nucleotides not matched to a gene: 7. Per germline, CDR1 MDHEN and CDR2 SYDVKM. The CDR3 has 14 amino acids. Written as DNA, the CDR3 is TGTGCCAGCAGCCCGAGCGGGGACCACAATGAGCAGTTCTTC. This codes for CASSPSGDHNEQFF.

As DNA, the CDR3 is TGTGCCGTCCGGCCAAGCGGGGGGTACAATGAGCAGTTCTTC. Its translation: CAVRPSGGYNEQFF. V and J are TRBV10-3 and TRBJ2-1; 9 bases agree with TRBD2. The CDR3 spans 14 residues. The germline V gene has CDR1 ENHRY and CDR2 SYGVKD. After removal of 11 bases from V and 4 bases from J, the junction contained 9 bases not matched to a gene.

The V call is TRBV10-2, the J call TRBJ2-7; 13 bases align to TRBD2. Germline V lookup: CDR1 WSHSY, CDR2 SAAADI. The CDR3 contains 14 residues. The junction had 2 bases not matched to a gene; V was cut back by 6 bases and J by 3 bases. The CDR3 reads CASSRLAGGYEQYF. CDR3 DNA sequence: TGCGCCAGCAGCAGACTAGCGGGGGGCTACGAGCAGTACTTC.

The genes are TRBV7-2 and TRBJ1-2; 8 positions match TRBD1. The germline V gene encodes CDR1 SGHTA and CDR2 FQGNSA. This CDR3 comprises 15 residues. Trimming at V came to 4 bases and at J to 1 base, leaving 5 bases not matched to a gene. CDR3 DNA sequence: TGTGCCAGCAGCTCACAGGGGGGGCTTAACTATGGCTACACCTTC. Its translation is CASSSQGGLNYGYTF.

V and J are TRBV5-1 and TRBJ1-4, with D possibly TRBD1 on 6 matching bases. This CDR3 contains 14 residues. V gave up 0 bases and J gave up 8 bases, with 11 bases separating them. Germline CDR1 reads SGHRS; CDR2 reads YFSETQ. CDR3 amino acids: CASSLVQGQEKLFF. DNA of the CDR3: TGCGCCAGCAGCTTGGTACAGGGTCAGGAAAAACTGTTTTTT.

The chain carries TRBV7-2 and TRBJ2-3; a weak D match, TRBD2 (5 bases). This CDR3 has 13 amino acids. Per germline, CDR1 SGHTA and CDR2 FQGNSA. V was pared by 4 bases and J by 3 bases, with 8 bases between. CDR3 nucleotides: TGTGCCAGCAGCTCCCGGGAAACAGATACGCAGTATTTT. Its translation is CASSSRETDTQYF. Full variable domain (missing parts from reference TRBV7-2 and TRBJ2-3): GAGVSQSPSNKVTEKGKDVELRCDPISGHTALYWYRQSLGQGLEFLIYFQGNSAPDKSGLPSDRFSAERTGGSVSTLTIQRTQQEDSAVYLCASSSRETDTQYFGPGTRLTVL.